Here is one T cell receptor (beta chain) with its context. Per the study methods: Amplifying reference gene primers gave estimates of nucleated cell counts. Assay used: immunoSEQ multiplex PCR; TCRdb lists only in-frame clones, some missing. The V and J calls and clone size are taken from that table; D and trimming were inferred from the DNA. The sample lists 360,000 or so clones, approximately 90% occurring once. The data were taken from a study of blood T cell repertoires in COVID-19. About the research overall: Material from acute and convalescent COVID-19 was sourced from the United States, Italy and Spain. From T cells, B-cell-depleted T cells, or PBMCs came the material, which was cDNA or gDNA.

There are 16 residues in the CDR3. V lost 2 bases and J lost 5; bases outside the gene matches: 11. CDR1 and CDR2 (germline): KGHSH, LQKENI. This receptor was obtained from a woman aged 55-70 years with COVID-19, enrolled during active disease. Sample: peripheral blood. The chain couples TRBV18 to TRBJ1-2, with 7 bases fitting TRBD1. The CDR3 region is CASSPEGAIGTYGYTF. In DNA, the CDR3 is TGTGCCAGCTCACCAGAGGGGGCCATCGGGACTTATGGCTACACCTTC.